The rows below give T cell receptor beta chains drawn from one sample of a study of human T cells and chemical hapten exposure. TCRdb called the RACE reads again in MiXCR, with one record for every CDR3 protein. The sample yields 360,000 or so distinct CDR3 sequences, about 6.9% seen once. The input for sequencing was whole blood, taken in connection with sensitization to the hapten diphenylcyclopropenone (DPC). Receptors originate from a woman aged 18-30 years with alopecia areata. Some clones in this sample may be carry-over from other donors' samples. Both conserved end residues are part of each CDR3. Fields, in order: CDR3 length, V gene, clone size, D gene, J gene, CDR3 DNA, CDR3 protein. A D gene is named only where the DNA matches it firmly. Clone size is not always given. Where it is, it says once, few, many or a class for expanded clones.

>14|TRBV19|-|-|TRBJ1-1
TGTGCCAGTAGGAAAGGGTCGGGTAACACTGAAGCTTTCTTT
CASRKGSGNTEAFF
>14|TRBV2|few|-|TRBJ2-1
TGTGCCACCTCCCGCGGGGAGCACTACAATGAGCAGTTCTTC
CATSRGEHYNEQFF
>14|TRBV24-1|-|-|TRBJ2-2
TGTGCCACCATGTCATCTGGGGACACCGGGGAGCTGTTTTTT
CATMSSGDTGELFF
>12|TRBV20-1|-|-|TRBJ1-2
TGCAGTGCTAGATCCAGGAACTATGGCTACACCTTC
CSARSRNYGYTF
>14|TRBV2|-|-|TRBJ1-1
TGTGCCAGCAGTGAGACAGGTATGAACACTGAAGCTTTCTTT
CASSETGMNTEAFF
>13|TRBV20-1|-|-|TRBJ1-5
TGCAGTGCTAGGAGGGCACTTAATCAGCCCCAGCATTTT
CSARRALNQPQHF
>14|TRBV5-4|-|-|TRBJ2-3
TGTGCCAGCAGCTTGGACAGGGACGAAGATACGCAGTATTTT
CASSLDRDEDTQYF
>14|TRBV10-3|-|-|TRBJ2-7
TGTGCCATCAGTGAATTCAGGGCGGCCTACGAGCAGTACTTC
CAISEFRAAYEQYF
>15|TRBV6-1|-|TRBD2|TRBJ2-1
TGTGCCAGCACTATAAGACTAGCGGGGGGAGGAGAGCAGTTCTTC
CASTIRLAGGGEQFF
>15|TRBV7-2|few|-|TRBJ2-6
TGTGCCAGCAGAAACATGGGCTCTGGGGCCAACGTCCTGACTTTC
CASRNMGSGANVLTF
>13|TRBV7-6|-|-|TRBJ1-2
TGTGCCAGCAGCTTAGTCGACAGTTATGGCTACACCTTC
CASSLVDSYGYTF
>17|TRBV10-3|-|TRBD2|TRBJ2-3
TGTGCCATCAGTGAACTAGCGGGGAGCCCTAGCACAGATACGCAGTATTTT
CAISELAGSPSTDTQYF
>14|TRBV18|-|-|TRBJ2-5
TGTGCCAGCTCACCCGGTGGAGCACAAGAGACCCAGTACTTC
CASSPGGAQETQYF
>17|TRBV20-1|-|TRBD1|TRBJ1-6
TGCAGTGCTAGAGACACAGGGGATAAAGGATATAATTCACCCCTCCACTTT
CSARDTGDKGYNSPLHF
>14|TRBV6-5|many|-|TRBJ1-4
TGTGCCAGCAGTTCGGAGGGAACTAATGAAAAACTGTTTTTT
CASSSEGTNEKLFF
>14|TRBV20-1|many|-|TRBJ1-1
TGCAGTGCTAGTGTCGGACAGCAGAACACTGAAGCTTTCTTT
CSASVGQQNTEAFF
>17|TRBV12-3/TRBV12-4|few|-|TRBJ1-6
TGTGCCAGCAGTCCCCGGGGAGGGGCGACCCATAATTCACCCCTCCACTTT
CASSPRGGATHNSPLHF